This TCR beta chain was identified during a study of regulatory T cells in long-lasting Graves disease. Study-wide background: For a period under 3 months, newly diagnosed Graves' patients had taken antithyroid drugs.

Study-level points and caveats: Newly diagnosed Graves' patients had higher TCR diversity than persistent ones.

Notes on this clonotype: Antigen unknown.

Arm-PCR of CDR3 regions and iRepertoire HTBI primers were the basis on which TCR beta libraries were built. A single record per CDR3 protein comes from TCRdb applying MiXCR to the multiplex PCR reads. The data contain about 460,000 distinct CDR3 sequences, 11% to 15% of them seen just once; the ten biggest clones take up approximately 17%. As to time point: newly diagnosed GD, antithyroid drugs for less than 3 months. PBMC RNA was the source of the TCR library. V lost 9 bases and J lost 0, with 9 bases in between. The CDR3 covers 13 residues. Per germline, CDR1 MNHEY and CDR2 SVGEGT. The data were also submitted as part of a second study, on T cells in Graves' hyperthyroidism and ophthalmopathy.

The sequence derives from a woman in her forties or fifties with Graves disease. This specimen consisted of peripheral blood mononuclear cells (PBMCs), obtained at new diagnosis, from a patient treated with antithyroid drugs. The chain employs TRBV6-2 or TRBV6-3 and TRBJ1-5; no reliable D call. The CDR3 bases are TGTGCCAGTCTACAATATAGCAATCAGCCCCAGCATTTT. Translation: CASLQYSNQPQHF.